A single sample gave rise to the 15 T cell receptor beta chains below, sequenced in a study of T cells in Graves' hyperthyroidism and ophthalmopathy (dated by TCRdb to about 2019). The library was built by means of multiplex PCR. Sequencing relied on an Illumina HiSeq 2000. The TCR beta CDR3 regions were amplified from the RNA transcripts. The TCR CDR3 was subjected to a first round of RT-PCR using the HTBI primer set and the Qiagen OneStep RT-PCR kit. TCRdb applied fastp at Q25 and MiXCR to the public reads, then kept only in-frame beta chains. Rows merge per CDR3 protein into single entries with the most common DNA and genes. This sample gives about 420,000 distinct CDR3 sequences in total; around 16% of them show up just once. The top ten hold approximately 14% of the sample. Specimen: blood. Receptors originate from a woman aged 18 to 35 with Graves' hyperthyroidism.

This clonotype was counted many times. The chain is built from TRBV28 and TRBJ1-6; TRBD1 is a possible D gene (6 bases). The CDR3 totals 16 residues. V was clipped by 4 bases and J by 6 bases, with 16 bases between them. Per the germline V gene, CDR1 is MDHEN and CDR2 is SYDVKM. CDR3 sequence (DNA): TGTGCCAGCAGTTCGGACAGTATCTCTATTAATTCACCCCTCCACTTT. Protein product: CASSSDSISINSPLHF.

The table lists this clonotype with a few counts. The chain links TRBV4-1 to TRBJ1-1, with TRBD1 identical over 7 bases. The CDR3 extends over 12 amino acids. V dropped 6 bases and J dropped 6; count of bases not matched to a gene: 4. Germline V gives CDR1 MGHRA, CDR2 YSYEKL. The CDR3 bases are TGCGCCAGCAGTCCAGGGGGGCCTGAAGCTTTCTTT. It codes for CASSPGGPEAFF.

The chain uses TRBV12-3 or TRBV12-4 and TRBJ2-3; D call uncertain. V was cut by 5 bases and J by 7 bases, with 16 bases left in between. The CDR3 runs to 14 residues. CDR3 region: CASSRPDPIYTQYF. In DNA form, the CDR3 reads TGTGCCAGCAGTAGGCCCGATCCTATATATACGCAGTATTTT.

The sample holds many counts of this clonotype. The chain employs TRBV7-3 and TRBJ2-1; TRBD2 agrees at 10 bases. V was pared by 0 bases and J by 6 bases, with 2 bases of the junction left unmatched. CDR1 and CDR2 from the germline V gene are SGHTA and FQGTGA. The CDR3 totals 15 residues. CDR3 sequence (DNA): TGTGCCAGCAGCTTAACGGTAGCGGGAGGCAATGAGCAGTTCTTC. This translates into CASSLTVAGGNEQFF.

The rearrangement uses TRBV5-6 and TRBJ2-7; TRBD2 matches 8 bases. J gave up 0 bases and V 0 bases, and 8 bases lay outside the gene matches. Germline assignment: CDR1 SGHDT and CDR2 YYEEEE. This CDR3 region has 17 residues. The CDR3 DNA reads as TGTGCCAGCAGCTTGGCGATTGGCAGCGGGAGCTCCTACGAGCAGTACTTC. Residues: CASSLAIGSGSSYEQYF.

Of note for this clonotype: This may be a read error, as it is one base from a much larger clone. This chain connects TRBV12-3 or TRBV12-4 to TRBJ1-1; D gene ambiguous. The CDR3 covers 12 residues. In nucleotides, the CDR3 is TGTGCCAGCAGTACGGCGCTGACTGAAGCTTCCTTT. Amino acid sequence: CASSTALTEASF.

The sample holds many counts of this clonotype. This chain links TRBV12-3 or TRBV12-4 with TRBJ1-5; D is uncertain. The ends were cut back, 7 bases at V and 6 bases at J, with 10 bases in the middle. The CDR3 is 12 amino acids. The CDR3 is CASNEKGQPQHF. CDR3 sequence (DNA): TGTGCCAGCAATGAGAAAGGTCAGCCCCAGCATTTT.

The table lists this clonotype with a few counts. This chain uses TRBV20-1 with TRBJ2-7, with D perhaps being TRBD1 or TRBD2 (6 bases each). Trimming removed 3 bases at V and 7 bases at J, with 13 bases between. CDR1 is DFQATT and CDR2 is SNEGSKA in the germline V gene (reference sequence). The CDR3 extends over 12 amino acids. The chain's CDR3 is CSASLGGREQYF. CDR3 sequence (DNA): TGCAGTGCTAGTCTAGGGGGGCGAGAGCAGTACTTC.

The chain uses TRBV5-1 and TRBJ2-7; 10 positions agree with TRBD2. CDR3 length: 16 residues. Trimming removed 4 bases from V and 5 bases from J; junction bases left unmatched: 12. Germline lookup yields CDR1 SGHRS and CDR2 YFSETQ. The CDR3 DNA is TGCGCCAGCAGCAGCCCTAGCGGGAGAGGTAATAACGAGCAGTACTTC. Encoded protein: CASSSPSGRGNNEQYF.

This clonotype was observed at least ten times. The V and J genes are TRBV11-2 and TRBJ1-1; a possible D gene is TRBD1 (6 bases). CDR3 length: 15 residues. Trimming left V 3 bases short and J 1 base short, with 12 bases between. Germline V gene data show CDR1 as SGHAT and CDR2 as FQNNGV. The CDR3 sequence is CASSLNRDPNTEAFF. In DNA, the CDR3 is TGTGCCAGCAGCTTGAACAGGGACCCGAACACTGAAGCTTTCTTT.

The chain uses TRBV11-1 and TRBJ2-4; TRBD1 might be the D (5 bases). Germline-derived CDR1 and CDR2 are SGHAT and FQDESV (reference sequence). V was shortened by 5 bases and J by 7 bases, with 12 bases between the two germline ends. CDR3 length equals 13 residues. CDR3 loop: CASSPKPGNIQYF. In DNA, the CDR3 is TGTGCCAGCAGCCCTAAGCCAGGGAACATTCAGTACTTC.

In this sample, this clonotype turned up many times. The rearrangement joins TRBV9 to TRBJ2-3; D perhaps matches TRBD2 (6 bases). V lost 4 bases to trimming and J lost 0 bases, with 15 bases between them. In germline, CDR1 is SGDLS, CDR2 YYNGEE. The CDR3 spans 16 residues. DNA for the CDR3: TGTGCCAGCAGCCTACGGGCTCTAGCGAGCACAGATACGCAGTATTTT. Translated: CASSLRALASTDTQYF.

This chain links TRBV15 with TRBJ1-4; D is uncertain. Germline-derived CDR1 and CDR2 are LNHNV and YYDKDF (reference sequence). CDR3 length: 15 residues. Trimming left V 4 bases short and J 7 bases short, with 16 bases between. CDR3 sequence (DNA): TGTGCCACCAGCACCCAGAGGTGGACGGGTGAAAAACTGTTTTTT. Protein product: CATSTQRWTGEKLFF.

This clonotype was observed at least ten times. The chain recombines TRBV7-8 with TRBJ1-5; D unresolved. V lost 1 base and J lost 7, with 11 bases in between. Germline CDR1 and CDR2: SGHVS and FQNEAQ. The CDR3 runs to 14 residues. CDR3 DNA sequence: TGTGCCAGCAGCTTAGGGGCAGCATTACAGCCCCAGCATTTT. Residues: CASSLGAALQPQHF.

This clonotype showed up just a few times. This chain uses TRBV4-3 with TRBJ2-3; the match to TRBD2 covers 12 bases. Germline V gene lookup returns CDR1 LGHNA and CDR2 YSLEER. J gave up 6 bases and V 0 bases, and 7 bases lay outside the gene matches. This CDR3 contains 17 residues. The CDR3 nucleotides read TGCGCCAGCAGCCAAGAGGCGCTAGCGGGGGGGCGGGATACGCAGTATTTT. Its protein is CASSQEALAGGRDTQYF.